The present T cell receptor beta chain was sequenced within a study of shared clonotypes between healthy human individuals. TCRdb's table, derived via immunoSEQ multiplex PCR, lists solely in-frame clones and lacks some. Of about 320,000 clones in the sample, around 86% were seen once. As for this clone: As yet, its antigen is unknown.

This CDR3 contains 13 residues. V was cut by 5 bases and J by 5 bases, with 13 bases left in between. The germline gives CDR1 MRHNA, CDR2 SNTAGT. Study-wide results and caveats: Some naive CD4 clonotypes, roughly 4.5%, turned up in common across several donors. Few donors limited the genetic and exposure-history diversity represented. Generation probability values for non-shared clonotypes were lower than those for clonotypes shared by all four donors.

The source material was memory CD8+ T cells sorted from blood. Subset specified: CD45RO+ cells pooled with CCR7-negative TemRA cells. The gene calls are TRBV6-4 and TRBJ2-7; tentative D call: TRBD1 (5 bases). The TCR was taken from a man between 18 and 29 years old in good health. The CDR3: CASSTPWGDEQYF. CDR3 nucleotide sequence: TGTGCCAGCAGTACCCCCTGGGGCGACGAGCAGTACTTC.